This T cell receptor (beta chain) emerged from a study of T cells expressing NK-cell markers (dated by TCRdb to about 2020). Some background on the complete study: Several donors provided sorted CD3+CD56+NKG2C+, CD3+CD56+NKG2C- and CD3+CD56-NKG2C+ T-cell subsets, whose TCR beta-chain repertoires were profiled. Seven of the eight sequenced donors were HCMV-seropositive and one was HCMV-seronegative. The study sequenced eight donors, all healthy volunteers chosen at random: three men and five women. Libraries were sequenced as 2 x 150 bp reads on Illumina HiSeq 2000/2500, MiSeq or NextSeq. Points the paper makes about the study in general: Whether the expanded NKG2C-expressing T cell clones were specific for HCMV antigens was left unclear. Those dominant clonotypes were again the most abundant among CD3+CD56-NKG2C+ cells in a handful of donors, at roughly 28.3-60.1%. In six donors, the dominant CD3+CD56+NKG2C+ clonotypes ranked among the top 10 CD8+ clonotypes, making up roughly 1.0-8% of CD8+ T cells.

For sequencing, an Illumina HiSeq 2000 was employed. TCR beta cDNA libraries were made by 5'RACE template switching that added a universal primer site and unique molecular identifiers. Synthesis of cDNA was primed from the TCR beta constant segment and was followed by two consecutive PCR amplification steps. In the authors' own workflow: MIGEC handled demultiplexing of the reads and grouping by UMI, while MiTCR was used to assemble and quantify clonotypes. Only TCR cDNA sequences supported by at least two reads were kept to exclude erroneous sequences. The tcR package was used for downstream repertoire analysis, and clonotypes were matched across fractions by CDR3 nucleotide sequence plus V segment. VDJmatch was used to annotate antigen specificity against VDJdb, with one amino acid substitution in CDR3 permitted. Following reprocessing of the reads by TCRdb, the data hold one row per CDR3 protein sequence and no DNA is available. The V and J calls shown here were made by TCRdb, not taken from the authors' results. The sample table on file contains about 400,000 distinct CDR3 sequences. The ten largest account for about 10% of the sample.

HCMV-specific IgG was detected in serum with a commercial ELISA kit to determine HCMV serostatus. Ficoll density gradient centrifugation was used to isolate peripheral blood mononuclear cells from blood. About this clonotype itself: No cognate antigen has been identified for it.

As encoded in the germline V gene (reference sequence), CDR1 is SGHKS while CDR2 is YYEKEE. Spanning cysteine to phenylalanine, the CDR3 consists of 16 amino acids. No DNA was logged. This receptor was obtained from a woman aged 45-60 years in good health. Donor details come from another sample of the same person, matched by shared clones. Sequencing was performed on blood T cells: a sorted CD56 or NKG2C T cell subset, CD4+ or CD8+ T cells, or bulk PBMC T cells (not recorded which). The V gene is TRBV5-5 and the J gene is TRBJ1-1; there is no DNA to check the TCRdb D call of TRBD1. CDR3 region: CASSLAATPGGTEAFF.